By share, the clone carrying this T cell receptor (beta chain) ranks as medium-sized. The method was immunoSEQ multiplex PCR; TCRdb's version includes in-frame clones alone and lacks a portion of them. Of about 38,000 clones in the sample, approximately 93% were seen once. The data were obtained in a study of T cell changes during pregnancy in multiple sclerosis. Germline lookup yields CDR1 MNHNS and CDR2 SASEGT. The junction had 14 bases not matched to a gene; V was cut back by 7 bases and J by 8 bases. The CDR3 covers 15 residues. The sequence was obtained from a female donor with multiple sclerosis, enrolled in a pregnancy study. The chain links TRBV6-1 to TRBJ1-1, with 9 nucleotides matching TRBD1. The sequencing here drew on CD8+ T cells from peripheral blood mononuclear cells, taken in the third trimester of pregnancy. CDR3: CASKRGTGRVLEAFF. DNA of the CDR3: TGTGCCAGCAAGAGAGGGACAGGGAGAGTCCTAGAAGCTTTCTTT.